This T cell receptor beta chain was retrieved from a study of metastatic and nonmetastatic thyroid tumors. Across the whole study: Patients with malignant and benign thyroid disease provided blood and tumor or nodule tissue, whose repertoires were compared.

In the original processing: A papillary thyroid cancer distant-metastasis classifier was built from CDR3 differences across clinicopathological groups. TCRdb re-processed the PCR reads through MiXCR. These V and J calls rely on TCRdb rather than the paper's analysis. This table has approximately 21,000 clones, 15% to 20% appearing once. Among the patients, none had received any treatment before thyroid surgery. Trimming removed 6 bases at V and 4 bases at J, with 13 bases between. Germline V lookup: CDR1 DFQATT, CDR2 SNEGSKA (reference sequence). This CDR3 has 12 residues. The study, taken as a whole, reports: Reports indicated that malignant thyroid tumors showed significantly higher TCR beta diversity than benign nodules did, in blood and tumor.

This clone was counted many times. No antigen is known for it. The clonotype originates from a male donor with papillary thyroid cancer or a benign thyroid nodule (not recorded which). Some clones in this sample may be carry-over from other donors' samples. This rearrangement joins TRBV20-1 to TRBJ2-7, with D unresolved. The sequenced sample was blood. Here the CDR3 DNA reads TGCAGTGCAATAAATCCCAGATACGAGCAGTACTTC. This gives the protein CSAINPRYEQYF.